This is a list of T cell receptor beta chains from one sample in a study of shared clonotypes between healthy human individuals. Libraries were prepared by immunoSEQ multiplex PCR; TCRdb keeps only in-frame clonotypes and omits some of them. The data contain just over 2,000,000 clones, 85% to 95% of them seen just once; the ten biggest clones take up 0.13%. The sequenced sample was naive CD4+ T cells sorted from blood. These receptors were taken from a man aged 18 to 30 in good health. Both conserved end residues are part of each CDR3.

V gene: TRBV7-6; CDR3 protein: CASSSETGELFF
V gene: TRBV27; CDR3 protein: CASSLWRGNSPLHF
V gene: TRBV18; CDR3 protein: CASSPLGETQYF
V gene: TRBV19; CDR3 protein: CASSIDPQRPTDTQYF
V gene: TRBV6-6; CDR3 protein: CASSTGSSNYEQFF
V gene: TRBV5-6; CDR3 protein: CASSGYGGTQYF
V gene: TRBV7-8; CDR3 protein: CASSRLADQETQYF
V gene: TRBV7-7; CDR3 protein: CASSLNIGRETQYF
V gene: TRBV11-2; CDR3 protein: CASSSDRGTNEKLFF
V gene: TRBV7-9; CDR3 protein: CASSLGQGNQETQYF
V gene: TRBV19; CDR3 protein: CASRQQNYGYTF
V gene: TRBV5-1; CDR3 protein: CASSLGMAYEQYF
V gene: TRBV6-5; CDR3 protein: CASSTSSNQPQHF
V gene: TRBV5-3; CDR3 protein: CARSLAWDQPQHF
V gene: TRBV30; CDR3 protein: CACSGLAGGRAYEQYF
V gene: TRBV2; CDR3 protein: CASSQQGSYNSPLHF
V gene: TRBV13; CDR3 protein: CASSLEGPVSGNTIYF
V gene: TRBV27; CDR3 protein: CASSTRPRQSSYEQYF
V gene: TRBV4-1; CDR3 protein: CASSQSPTGPSSYNEQFF
V gene: TRBV28; CDR3 protein: CASSQAGTGFHEQYF
V gene: TRBV6-1; CDR3 protein: CALQPLGGEQYF
V gene: TRBV6-6; CDR3 protein: CASSYSMSRQETQYF
V gene: TRBV19; CDR3 protein: CASSIMRTGLSSNYGYTF
V gene: TRBV2; CDR3 protein: CASSQTAANEKLFF
V gene: TRBV9; CDR3 protein: CARWGSGIRGTDTQYF
V gene: TRBV2; CDR3 protein: CASRASGATNEKLFF
V gene: TRBV28; CDR3 protein: CASSGTVTGAEAFF
V gene: TRBV10-3; CDR3 protein: CAISVALEETQYF
V gene: TRBV10-3; CDR3 protein: CASSHGGTDTQYF
V gene: TRBV27; CDR3 protein: CASSLLEGTPTDTQYF
V gene: TRBV21-1; CDR3 protein: CASFRLGPGHQETQYF
V gene: TRBV7-6; CDR3 protein: CASSLKGDSGNTIYF
V gene: TRBV27; CDR3 protein: CASIHPRREYTEAFF
V gene: TRBV11-3; CDR3 protein: CASSLAGAGSLGTGELFF
V gene: TRBV6-5; CDR3 protein: CASSYSWGRADTQYF
V gene: TRBV6-6; CDR3 protein: CASSPAGGRTGELFF